This T cell receptor beta chain was identified in a study of shared clonotypes between healthy human individuals. Study at large: The donor group consisted of two women and a few men, aged 18 to 49. Donors had three CD4 naive, three CD4 memory, two CD8 naive and one CD8 memory plate apiece.

The V gene's germline CDR1 is MDHEN and CDR2 SYDVKM. V was clipped by 2 bases and J by 7 bases; unmatched bases: 1. There are 13 residues in the CDR3. Here immunoSEQ multiplex PCR was the method, and the copy in TCRdb shows in-frame clones only, minus some. The sample has 1.5 million to 2.5 million clones, roughly 94% seen once; the top ten hold 1% to 1.5%. The study, taken as a whole, reports: Enrolling few donors narrowed the genetic and exposure-history diversity that was represented.

Positively selected for CCR7, the CD45RO-negative cells used as naive CD8 cells excluded terminally differentiated effector memory CD45RA+ cells. The count of this clone is one. Its specificity is unknown. This same CDR3 is encoded by further DNA sequences in the sample. The J gene is TRBJ2-4, the V gene TRBV28; TRBD1 agrees at 8 bases. The sequenced sample consisted of naive CD8+ T cells sorted from blood. The TCR originated in a man between 18 and 29 years old in good health. The CDR3 DNA sequence: TGTGCCAGCAGTTTAGGACAGGGTAACATTCAGTACTTC. Residues: CASSLGQGNIQYF.